This entry concerns a single TCR beta chain. Germline V gene lookup returns CDR1 SGDLS and CDR2 YYNGEE. Losses at the gene ends were 0 bases for V and 3 bases for J; bases not matched to a gene: 10. This CDR3 spans 18 amino acids. Produced via immunoSEQ multiplex PCR; TCRdb's table is partial and in-frame only. The repertoire holds just over 150,000 clones, with 85% as singletons. The data belong to a study of blood T cell repertoires in COVID-19. Study details: The United States, Italy and Spain were the sources of the acute and convalescent COVID-19 samples.

This TCR derives from a human donor with acute or convalescent COVID-19. The donor label of this sample is uncertain. The chain couples TRBV9 to TRBJ2-1; TRBD1 aligns across 9 bases. Specimen: peripheral blood. In nucleotides, the CDR3 is TGTGCCAGCAGCGTAGGCTTACTAAAGGACAGGGGCTACAATGAGCAGTTCTTC. It yields the protein CASSVGLLKDRGYNEQFF.